This T cell receptor (beta chain) was sequenced during a study of shared clonotypes between healthy human individuals. TCRdb's copy holds only in-frame clones and misses some; the assay was immunoSEQ multiplex PCR. The sample yields some 1 million clones, about 77% seen once. The germline gives CDR1 SGHVS, CDR2 FQNEAQ. The CDR3 extends over 17 amino acids. V lost 4 bases to trimming and J lost 6 bases; unmatched junction nucleotides: 10. The sequencing input was memory CD4+ T cells sorted from blood. Specified subset: CD45RA-negative fraction. The clonotype comes from a man younger than 35 in good health. The J gene is TRBJ1-5, the V gene TRBV7-8; 12 bases fit TRBD1. CDR3 DNA: TGTGCCAGCAGCTCAAACCGGGACAGGGGGCTCTTTCAGCCCCAGCATTTT. Translated, it gives CASSSNRDRGLFQPQHF.